This TCR beta chain was recovered during a study of response to subunit inactivated influenza vaccine. MiXCR was run by TCRdb on the RT-PCR reads, yielding one entry per CDR3 protein. The repertoire holds a few hundred thousand distinct CDR3 sequences, around a fifth seen once, with more than 8.5% in the top ten. Germline loops: CDR1 SQVTM, CDR2 ANQGSEA. CDR3 length: 14 amino acids. The germline V and J ends were trimmed by 6 bases and 0 bases, with 13 bases remaining between them. On this clonotype: Antigen: not known.

Study outcomes and limitations: Authors suggested seasonal influenza vaccinations each recruit few new T cells.

The V call is TRBV29-1, the J call TRBJ2-3; unclear D gene. Sequencing was performed on PBMCs from blood, taken approximately 20 months after vaccination. The receptor comes from a man aged 50 to 69 who received an inactivated influenza vaccine. This CDR3 is CSVAGPSSTDTQYF. CDR3 in DNA: TGCAGCGTGGCCGGACCGTCTAGCACAGATACGCAGTATTTT.